These 22 T cell receptor beta chains were sequenced from one sample in a study of siplizumab effects on memory and regulatory T cells. Generated by immunoSEQ multiplex PCR, the TCRdb table keeps only in-frame clones and is missing some. The sample has 75,000 to 100,000 clones, 85% to 95% seen once; the top ten hold 0.3%. Sequencing was performed on non-Treg CD4+ T cells sorted from blood. The receptor set was obtained from a human donor in good health.

The CDR3 here is CASSPLGNTEAFF. The DNA for the CDR3 is TGTGCCAGTAGTCCGTTGGGGAACACTGAAGCTTTCTTT. The chain combines TRBV19 with TRBJ1-1; D is uncertain. The CDR3 is 13 amino acids. The germline V and J ends were trimmed by 5 bases and 1 base, with 8 bases remaining between them. Germline V gives CDR1 LNHDA, CDR2 SQIVND (reference sequence).

J is TRBJ1-6 and V is TRBV27; 9 positions match TRBD1. The CDR3 is 14 residues long. J was trimmed by 7 bases and V by 4 bases; bases with no gene match: 2. Germline V gene lookup returns CDR1 MNHEY and CDR2 SMNVEV (reference sequence). CDR3 nucleotides: TGTGCCAGCAGTTATGGGACAGGGAATTCACCCCTCCACTTT. Translated, it gives CASSYGTGNSPLHF.

The chain employs TRBV6-6 and TRBJ2-7, with D possibly being TRBD1 or TRBD2 (5 bases each). Germline CDR1 MNHNY, CDR2 SVGAGI (reference sequence). V lost 6 bases and J lost 4, with 19 bases in between. The CDR3 runs 15 residues. The CDR3 reads CASRRIRGPPYEQYF. In nucleotides, the CDR3 is TGTGCCAGCAGACGTATAAGGGGACCCCCTTACGAGCAGTACTTC.

The rearrangement uses TRBV7-8 and TRBJ1-1, with a tentative D call TRBD1 (6 bases). This CDR3 is built from 18 residues. Trimming left V 2 bases short and J 5 bases short, with 24 bases between. Germline CDR1 reads SGHVS; CDR2 reads FQNEAQ. The CDR3 DNA reads TGTGCCAGCAGCTTATCGCCCCTATGGGGGCTCGGTGGGACTGAAGCTTTCTTT. Protein product: CASSLSPLWGLGGTEAFF. The full variable domain, in which reference TRBV7-8 and TRBJ1-1 provide the parts outside the CDR3, is GAGVSQSPRYKVAKRGQDVALRCDPISGHVSLFWYQQALGQGPEFLTYFQNEAQLDKSGLPSDRFFAERPEGSVSTLKIQRTQQEDSAVYLCASSLSPLWGLGGTEAFFGQGTRLTVV.

The V gene is TRBV30, the J gene TRBJ2-7, with D possibly being TRBD2 (5 bases). CDR1 is GTSNPN and CDR2 is SVGIG in the germline V gene (reference sequence). The CDR3 totals 12 residues. CDR3 in DNA: TGTGCTGGGAGCGGAAGCTCCTACGAGCAGTACTTC. This translates into CAGSGSSYEQYF.

CDR3 amino acids: CASSRLAGGLGQFF. The CDR3 bases are TGTGCCAGCAGCCGACTAGCGGGAGGGTTGGGGCAGTTCTTC. The chain joins TRBV7-2 to TRBJ2-1; 14 bases align to TRBD2. The CDR3 has 14 residues. The V segment lost 5 bases and the J segment 12 bases; nucleotides outside the gene matches: 6. Germline V gene lookup returns CDR1 SGHTA and CDR2 FQGNSA.

The J gene is TRBJ2-1, the V gene TRBV7-2; D might be TRBD2 (7 bases). Trimming stripped 6 bases from V and 6 bases from J, with 18 bases between. The CDR3 spans 15 residues. In germline, CDR1 is SGHTA, CDR2 FQGNSA. The CDR3 DNA sequence: TGTGCCAGCAGTCCGACCGGGGGGCCGGGCAATGAGCAGTTCTTC. It is translated as CASSPTGGPGNEQFF.

The chain is built from TRBV6-1 and TRBJ1-2, with a weak D call TRBD1 (5 bases). Germline V gene sequence: CDR1 MNHNS, CDR2 SASEGT. Deletions cut 6 bases from V and 2 bases from J, with 16 bases between. This CDR3 is 15 amino acids long. Here the CDR3 reads CASRSLQAPNYGYTF. The DNA of the CDR3 is TGTGCCAGCAGGTCCTTACAGGCACCAAACTATGGCTACACCTTC.

This rearrangement joins TRBV4-2 to TRBJ1-1, with TRBD1 identical over 7 bases. Trimming cost V 4 bases and J 6 bases; bases outside gene matches: 11. The length of the CDR3 is 15 residues. Germline V gives CDR1 LGHNA, CDR2 YNFKEQ. The CDR3 region is CASSPVGGGDPEAFF. For the CDR3, the DNA is TGTGCCAGCAGCCCGGTGGGAGGGGGCGACCCTGAAGCTTTCTTT.

V usage is TRBV19 and J usage is TRBJ2-7; the match to TRBD1 covers 11 bases. V lost 5 bases to trimming and J lost 6 bases; unmatched junction nucleotides: 12. The CDR3 loop spans 16 amino acids. CDR1 is LNHDA and CDR2 is SQIVND in the germline V gene (reference sequence). The CDR3 loop is CASSPWDRGNGVEQYF. Here the CDR3 DNA reads TGTGCCAGTAGTCCGTGGGACAGGGGGAATGGTGTCGAGCAGTACTTC.

The chain uses TRBV2 and TRBJ2-4; 9 bases map to TRBD2. V shed 7 bases and J 1 base; nucleotides not matched to a gene: 8. Per the germline V gene, CDR1 is SNHLY and CDR2 is FYNNEI. The CDR3 runs 16 residues. DNA for the CDR3: TGTGCCAGCACCGGGGCGGGGGGGCTCGCCAAAAACATTCAGTACTTC. Translating it yields CASTGAGGLAKNIQYF. Supplemented by reference TRBV2 and TRBJ2-4, the full variable domain reads EPEVTQTPSHQVTQMGQEVILRCVPISNHLYFYWYRQILGQKVEFLVSFYNNEISEKSEIFDDQFSVERPDGSNFTLKIRSTKLEDSAMYFCASTGAGGLAKNIQYFGAGTRLSVL.

This clone showed up just once. The V gene is TRBV7-3, the J gene TRBJ1-1; D ambiguous. Trimming stripped 2 bases from V and 0 bases from J, with 10 bases between. The CDR3 sequence is 15 residues long. The germline CDR1 and CDR2 sequences are SGHTA and FQGTGA. The CDR3 nucleotides are TGTGCCAGCAGCTTATCCCCAGCTATGAACACTGAAGCTTTCTTT. Its protein is CASSLSPAMNTEAFF.

The chain links TRBV30 to TRBJ2-7; D remains ambiguous. The CDR3 extends over 11 amino acids. V was cut by 3 bases and J by 4 bases, with 7 bases left in between. Germline CDR1 reads GTSNPN; CDR2 reads SVGIG (reference sequence). CDR3 bases: TGTGCCTGGAGGACCTATTACGAGCAGTACTTC. Its translation: CAWRTYYEQYF.

This clone was observed a handful of times. The chain has TRBV5-5 and TRBJ1-1; D is uncertain. The CDR3 covers 15 residues. Trimming removed 0 bases from V and 5 bases from J, with 14 bases in between. Germline assignment: CDR1 SGHKS and CDR2 YYEKEE (reference sequence). The CDR3 coding sequence is TGTGCCAGCAGCTTGGTCATAGGGTTTGAGACTGAAGCTTTCTTT. It is translated as CASSLVIGFETEAFF.

The chain links TRBV6-5 to TRBJ1-1; 8 bases agree with TRBD1. V was clipped by 5 bases and J by 4 bases; unmatched bases: 3. The germline CDR1 and CDR2 sequences are MNHEY and SVGAGI. The CDR3 has 13 amino acids. The CDR3 loop is CASSQQGGTEAFF. The CDR3 nucleotides are TGTGCCAGCAGTCAACAGGGGGGCACTGAAGCTTTCTTT.

The chain combines TRBV28 with TRBJ2-3; 12 nucleotides match TRBD2. There are 13 residues in the CDR3. V was clipped by 8 bases and J by 6 bases; unmatched bases: 3. CDR1 is MDHEN, CDR2 SYDVKM, per germline. CDR3 sequence: CASLAGGSDTQYF. CDR3 nucleotide sequence: TGTGCCAGCCTAGCGGGGGGGTCGGATACGCAGTATTTT.

The genes are TRBV29-1 and TRBJ2-7; 7 positions match TRBD1. This CDR3 comprises 12 residues. Per the germline V gene, CDR1 is SQVTM and CDR2 is ANQGSEA. The V segment lost 8 bases and the J segment 2 bases; nucleotides outside the gene matches: 6. The CDR3 reads CSYRGSTYEQYF. The DNA for the CDR3 is TGCAGCTACAGGGGATCGACCTACGAGCAGTACTTC.

The chain recombines TRBV5-1 with TRBJ1-6; 9 bases fit TRBD1. The germline V gene has CDR1 SGHRS and CDR2 YFSETQ. V shed 1 base and J 11 bases; nucleotides not matched to a gene: 10. CDR3 length: 16 amino acids. DNA for the CDR3: TGCGCCAGCAGCTTGAACGCCGGGACAGGGCGGCCACCCCTCCACTTT. Its protein is CASSLNAGTGRPPLHF.

The genes are TRBV13 and TRBJ1-1; TRBD1 agrees at 8 bases. There are 13 residues in the CDR3. Germline-derived CDR1 and CDR2 are PRHDT and FYEKMQ (reference sequence). V lost 6 bases to trimming and J lost 6 bases; unmatched junction nucleotides: 6. The CDR3 DNA reads as TGTGCCAGCAGTCGGACAGGGCGGGCTGAAGCTTTCTTT. This gives the protein CASSRTGRAEAFF.

The chain joins TRBV30 to TRBJ2-1; 10 nucleotides match TRBD2. With 0 bases clipped from V and 3 bases from J, the junction kept 8 bases outside the gene matches. Per the germline V gene, CDR1 is GTSNPN and CDR2 is SVGIG (reference sequence). The CDR3 is made up of 17 amino acids. The CDR3 nucleotides read TGTGCCTGGAGTGTACGGTCTGGACTAGCGGACTACAATGAGCAGTTCTTC. Protein sequence: CAWSVRSGLADYNEQFF. The variable domain in full, with the rest retrieved from reference TRBV30 and TRBJ2-1, is SQTIHQWPATLVQPVGSPLSLECTVEGTSNPNLYWYRQAAGRGLQLLFYSVGIGQISSEVPQNLSASRPQDRQFILSSKKLLLSDSGFYLCAWSVRSGLADYNEQFFGPGTRLTVL.

The rearrangement uses TRBV5-1 and TRBJ1-6, with 9 bases identical to TRBD1. Germline lookup yields CDR1 SGHRS and CDR2 YFSETQ. With V trimmed by 3 bases and J by 8 bases, 6 bases remained unmatched. The length of the CDR3 is 15 residues. CDR3 DNA: TGCGCCAGCAGCTCCGGACAGGGGTGGGATTCACCCCTCCACTTT. Protein: CASSSGQGWDSPLHF.

This clone showed up just once. V gene TRBV10-3 combines with J gene TRBJ2-7; D uncertain. V was trimmed by 6 bases and J by 0 bases, leaving 12 bases between them. In germline, CDR1 is ENHRY, CDR2 SYGVKD. This CDR3 is 14 amino acids long. The CDR3 region is CAIRNSESSYEQYF. The CDR3 DNA reads TGTGCCATCAGGAACAGCGAGAGCTCCTACGAGCAGTACTTC.